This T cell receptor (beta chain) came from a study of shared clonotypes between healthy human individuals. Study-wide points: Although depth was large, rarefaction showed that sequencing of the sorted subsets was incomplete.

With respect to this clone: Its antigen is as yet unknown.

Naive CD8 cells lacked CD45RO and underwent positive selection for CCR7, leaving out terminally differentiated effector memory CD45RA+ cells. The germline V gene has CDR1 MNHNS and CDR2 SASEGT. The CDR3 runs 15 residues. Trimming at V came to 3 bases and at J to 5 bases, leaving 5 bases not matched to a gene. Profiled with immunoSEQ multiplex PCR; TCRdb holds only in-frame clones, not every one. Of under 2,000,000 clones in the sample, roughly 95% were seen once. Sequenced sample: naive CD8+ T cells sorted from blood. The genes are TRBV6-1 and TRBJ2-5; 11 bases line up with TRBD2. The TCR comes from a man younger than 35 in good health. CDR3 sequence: CASSDPSGGTETQYF. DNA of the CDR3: TGTGCCAGCAGTGACCCTAGCGGGGGGACGGAGACCCAGTACTTC.